The 20 T cell receptor beta chains listed next were all sequenced from one sample in a study of technical replicates of blood from several donors. The protocol was immunoSEQ multiplex PCR, while the TCRdb copy is restricted to in-frame clones and leaves out a portion. The repertoire has about 59,000 clones, approximately 92% of them found once; the top ten carry approximately 4%. The source material was PBMCs. These receptors came from a human donor in good health. Some clones in this sample may be carry-over from other donors' samples.

The chain has TRBV9 and TRBJ1-2; TRBD1 agrees at 8 bases. This CDR3 comprises 15 residues. The germline V gene has CDR1 SGDLS and CDR2 YYNGEE. V shed 7 bases and J 1 base; nucleotides not matched to a gene: 9. The CDR3 spells CASGNPGQVNYGYTF. CDR3 DNA sequence: TGTGCCAGCGGAAACCCGGGACAGGTTAACTATGGCTACACCTTC.

The chain uses TRBV7-6 and TRBJ1-4; D is perhaps TRBD1 (5 bases). Germline V CDR1 and CDR2: SGHVS, FNYEAQ. V was cut by 5 bases and J by 10 bases, with 14 bases left in between. This CDR3 contains 13 residues. Written as DNA, the CDR3 is TGTGCCAGCAGCCCGACGAGGCAGGGAAAACTGTTTTTT. Translating it yields CASSPTRQGKLFF.

This clone was counted once. The chain combines TRBV2 with TRBJ1-2, with 7 bases that match TRBD1. Germline trimming cut 3 bases from V and 4 bases from J; bases unmatched to any gene: 5. Germline loops: CDR1 SNHLY, CDR2 FYNNEI. The CDR3 length is 14 residues. The CDR3 loop is CASSEARGTYGYTF. CDR3 coding DNA: TGTGCCAGCAGTGAGGCCAGGGGGACCTATGGCTACACCTTC.

The V call is TRBV19, the J call TRBJ2-2, with a weak D call TRBD1 (6 bases). The CDR3 has 14 amino acids. Germline V lookup: CDR1 LNHDA, CDR2 SQIVND (reference sequence). Trimming pared 3 bases from V and 5 bases from J, leaving 10 bases between. CDR3 loop: CASSIGQGTGELFF. As DNA, the CDR3 is TGTGCCAGTAGTATTGGGCAGGGGACCGGGGAGCTGTTTTTT.

This chain connects TRBV9 to TRBJ1-1; 8 positions match TRBD1. V lost 3 bases to trimming and J lost 5 bases; unmatched junction nucleotides: 6. This CDR3 contains 14 residues. Germline V gene lookup returns CDR1 SGDLS and CDR2 YYNGEE. Here the CDR3 DNA reads TGTGCCAGCAGCGCTACAGGGGGATGGACTGAAGCTTTCTTT. It specifies CASSATGGWTEAFF.

Remarks on this clone: The junction shows a germline mismatch at one end, possibly a read error. The chain joins TRBV29-1 to TRBJ2-5, with 7 bases lining up with TRBD1. The CDR3 is 13 residues long. The germline V gene has CDR1 SQVTM and CDR2 ANQGSEA. The CDR3 spells CSVEGQVQETQYF. For the CDR3, the DNA is TGCAGCGTCGAAGGACAGGTACAAGAGACCCAGTACTTC.

The chain has TRBV7-2 and TRBJ1-4; TRBD1 matches at 7 bases. Germline lookup yields CDR1 SGHTA and CDR2 FQGNSA. V lost 3 bases, J lost 7 bases, and 8 bases stayed unmatched. The CDR3 is 15 residues long. CDR3 in amino acids: CASSFTTGMGEKLFF. DNA for the CDR3: TGTGCCAGCAGCTTTACGACAGGGATGGGTGAAAAACTGTTTTTT. The complete variable domain, with remaining parts taken from reference TRBV7-2 and TRBJ1-4, reads GAGVSQSPSNKVTEKGKDVELRCDPISGHTALYWYRQSLGQGLEFLIYFQGNSAPDKSGLPSDRFSAERTGGSVSTLTIQRTQQEDSAVYLCASSFTTGMGEKLFFGSGTQLSVL.

V gene TRBV10-3 combines with J gene TRBJ1-1, with 10 nucleotides matching TRBD1. J was trimmed by 5 bases and V by 0 bases; bases with no gene match: 3. The CDR3 covers 15 residues. Germline loops: CDR1 ENHRY, CDR2 SYGVKD. CDR3 region: CAISESDRGKTEAFF. For the CDR3, the DNA is TGTGCCATCAGTGAGTCGGACAGGGGGAAGACTGAAGCTTTCTTT.

The chain employs TRBV6-5 and TRBJ2-3; TRBD2 matches 7 bases. V shed 6 bases, J shed 4 bases, and the junction held 4 bases outside the gene matches. This CDR3 has 13 amino acids. The germline V gene has CDR1 MNHEY and CDR2 SVGAGI. The CDR3 coding sequence is TGTGCCAGCAGGACCGGGAGGTCAGATACGCAGTATTTT. The encoded protein is CASRTGRSDTQYF.

For this clone: Germline and junction disagree at one end, which may indicate a read error. The chain combines TRBV4-1 with TRBJ2-7, with TRBD1 as a possible D gene (6 bases). Germline CDR1 is MGHRA and CDR2 is YSYEKL. This CDR3 has 14 amino acids. The CDR3 sequence: CASSQSKDSPLMGF. The CDR3 DNA reads TGCGCCAGCAGCCAAAGCAAGGACAGCCCCCTCATGGGCTTC.

The DNA of the CDR3 is TGTGCCAGCAGCCCTGGTTGGCTGGGGGGGGAGACCCAGTACTTC. Translation gives CASSPGWLGGETQYF. The J gene is TRBJ2-5, the V gene TRBV11-2; 7 bases are a match to TRBD2. Trimming removed 5 bases from V and 5 bases from J; junction bases left unmatched: 11. Germline CDR1 SGHAT, CDR2 FQNNGV. The CDR3 spans 15 residues.

The gene calls are TRBV7-2 and TRBJ1-2; no definite D call. V lost 5 bases, J lost 4 bases, and 11 bases lay in between. The CDR3 sequence is 13 residues long. Germline V gene sequence: CDR1 SGHTA, CDR2 FQGNSA. CDR3 loop: CASSLPGVYGYTF. The CDR3 DNA sequence: TGTGCCAGCAGCCTCCCCGGAGTCTATGGCTACACCTTC.

The chain links TRBV7-8 to TRBJ2-7, with D possibly being TRBD1 (6 bases). The V gene's germline CDR1 is SGHVS and CDR2 FQNEAQ. The CDR3 length is 13 residues. V lost 3 bases and J 1 base, leaving 7 bases between the germline ends. The CDR3 bases are TGTGCCAGCAGCTTCACAGGGTCCTACGAGCAGTACTTC. Protein sequence: CASSFTGSYEQYF.

The chain combines TRBV5-1 with TRBJ1-2, with a tentative D call TRBD1 (5 bases). V was clipped by 7 bases and J by 0 bases, with 7 bases between them. The germline gives CDR1 SGHRS, CDR2 YFSETQ. CDR3 size: 12 residues. The chain's CDR3 is CASGGANYGYTF. CDR3 bases: TGCGCCAGCGGGGGGGCTAACTATGGCTACACCTTC.

The chain joins TRBV5-1 to TRBJ2-6, with no clear D. The V gene's germline CDR1 is SGHRS and CDR2 YFSETQ. V lost 4 bases, J lost 0 bases, and 11 bases lay in between. The CDR3 runs 16 residues. CDR3 loop: CASSPSPSSGANVLTF. The CDR3 DNA reads TGCGCCAGCAGCCCCAGTCCGTCCTCTGGGGCCAACGTCCTGACTTTC. The complete variable domain, with remaining parts taken from reference TRBV5-1 and TRBJ2-6, reads KAGVTQTPRYLIKTRGQQVTLSCSPISGHRSVSWYQQTPGQGLQFLFEYFSETQRNKGNFPGRFSGRQFSNSRSEMNVSTLELGDSALYLCASSPSPSSGANVLTFGAGSRLTVL.

The rearrangement uses TRBV5-1 and TRBJ2-7; D unresolved. CDR1 SGHRS and CDR2 YFSETQ come from the germline V gene. Trimming stripped 4 bases from V and 2 bases from J, with 13 bases between. The CDR3 loop spans 14 amino acids. In DNA form, the CDR3 reads TGCGCCAGCAGCAGTTTCGGAGCTACCTACGAGCAGTACTTC. Protein: CASSSFGATYEQYF.

V usage is TRBV6-5 and J usage is TRBJ1-6, with D perhaps matching TRBD1 (6 bases). Per germline, CDR1 MNHEY and CDR2 SVGAGI. This CDR3 is 16 amino acids long. V lost 2 bases, J lost 9 bases, and 17 bases lay in between. The CDR3 nucleotides are TGTGCCAGCAGTTACCGGGTAGGAAGGGGGATTTCACCCCTCCACTTT. Amino acid sequence: CASSYRVGRGISPLHF.

The V gene is TRBV2, the J gene TRBJ2-5; 9 nucleotides agree with TRBD2. V lost 0 bases and J lost 2; bases outside the gene matches: 4. Germline loops: CDR1 SNHLY, CDR2 FYNNEI. The CDR3 is made up of 16 amino acids. The CDR3 protein is CASSEAEAGGQETQYF. DNA for the CDR3: TGTGCCAGCAGTGAAGCAGAAGCGGGGGGACAAGAGACCCAGTACTTC. Full variable domain (outside the CDR3, taken from reference TRBV2 and TRBJ2-5): EPEVTQTPSHQVTQMGQEVILRCVPISNHLYFYWYRQILGQKVEFLVSFYNNEISEKSEIFDDQFSVERPDGSNFTLKIRSTKLEDSAMYFCASSEAEAGGQETQYFGPGTRLLVL.

This chain joins TRBV18 and TRBJ1-1; D gene ambiguous. The V end lost 3 bases, the J end lost 4 bases, and 12 bases lay between the germline ends. The CDR3 is 14 amino acids. Germline CDR1 reads KGHSH; CDR2 reads LQKENI. In DNA, the CDR3 is TGTGCCAGCTCACCTGGATTGGGGAGCACTGAAGCTTTCTTT. Its protein is CASSPGLGSTEAFF.

The chain links TRBV7-2 to TRBJ1-1; 8 nucleotides line up with TRBD1. Looked up from germline, CDR1 is SGHTA and CDR2 is FQGNSA. The trim removed 2 bases at V and 5 bases at J, leaving 4 bases unmatched. The CDR3 contains 14 residues. CDR3 in DNA: TGTGCCAGCAGCTTACAACAGGGGGTGACTGAAGCTTTCTTT. It specifies CASSLQQGVTEAFF. Based on the CDR3 plus reference TRBV7-2 and TRBJ1-1, the full variable domain is GAGVSQSPSNKVTEKGKDVELRCDPISGHTALYWYRQSLGQGLEFLIYFQGNSAPDKSGLPSDRFSAERTGGSVSTLTIQRTQQEDSAVYLCASSLQQGVTEAFFGQGTRLTVV.